Sequencing of this TCR beta chain was carried out in a study of blood T cell repertoires in COVID-19 (dated by TCRdb to the early 2020s). Concerning the study at large: Collaborator samples came from the United States, Italy and Spain and covered acute and convalescent phases of COVID-19. A de-identified subject ID, COVID-19 status, age in years and sex were almost always included in the sample metadata. Deeply sampled blood TCRbeta repertoires from subjects exposed to, actively infected with, or recovered from COVID-19 were included in the dataset. Samples were obtained from the ongoing ImmuneRACE study (first 160 participants) and from about 1,300 subjects provided by 6 global collaborators. A freely available public database, intended as a resource for researchers studying the immune response to SARS-CoV-2, is where the repertoires were released. The material from the prospective study consisted of cDNA or gDNA derived from T cells, B-cell-depleted T cells, or PBMCs. Where available, HLA class I and class II types were obtained from metadata supplied by the sample provider rather than from assay-based typing.

Details on this clone: The antigen it binds to is not known. Per-base qualities were not stored, and no clone one base away is much larger.

TCRbeta CDR3 regions were amplified from genomic DNA using the immunoSEQ Assay, a bias-controlled multiplex PCR. Under the source paper's analysis protocol: Within the assay, amplification of reference gene primers was used to estimate how many nucleated cells each sample contained. To quantify the absolute abundance of each unique TCRbeta CDR3 rearrangement, sequence reads were collapsed and filtered. For each sample, productive Simpson clonality was calculated by taking the square root of Simpson's diversity index across productive rearrangements. TCRdb's version of the immuneACCESS table is confined to in-frame rearrangements and falls short of the full clone set. An unresolved V gene accounts for under half of the shortfall where checked; the remainder is of unknown origin. The D gene and trimming were derived from the DNA, and the V and J assignments and clone size from that table. In this sample the table shows approximately 120,000 clones, roughly 86% of which occur a single time. The ten most abundant clones make up about 5.7% of the sample.

Whole blood was collected in K2EDTA tubes by collaborating institutions according to the institutions' own protocols. Collaborator samples were shipped for TCRbeta analysis as frozen whole blood, isolated PBMCs, or DNA extracted from either sample type. Here is what the overall study found, with its caveats: The quantity of clinical and demographic metadata differed by source and by participant and was supplied without curation.

Reading from cysteine to phenylalanine, the CDR3 counts 15 amino acids. Just the 45-base CDR3 DNA is kept, in frame starting at base 1. Trimming takes 2 bases from V and 5 bases from J, and the germline ends sit 16 bases apart. The germline V gene encodes CDR1 SEHNR and CDR2 FQNEAQ (reference sequence). The specimen sequenced was peripheral blood. This clonotype was sampled from a human donor in a cohort sampled during active COVID-19. The receptor chain draws on TRBV7-9 and TRBJ2-7, with TRBD1 tentatively as D gene (6 bases match). The sequence in DNA is TGTGCCAGCAGCTTACAGGGGTCGGACCGTGACGAGCAGTACTTC. Its amino acids are CASSLQGSDRDEQYF.